The 28 T cell receptor beta chains below were found in one sample sequenced in a study of CXCR3-negative and CXCR3-positive naive CD8 T cells. With UMI labels, 5' RACE was used to prepare the TRB cDNA libraries. Reanalyzing the 5' RACE reads, TCRdb keeps one entry per CDR3 protein, without DNA. Seen in this sample are about 43,000 distinct CDR3 sequences; the ten most common clones hold over 8.5%. Sequenced input: memory CD8+ T cells from blood. These receptors originate from a human donor in good health. Some clones in this sample may be carry-over from other donors' samples.

The chain employs TRBV6-4 and TRBJ2-2. The germline V gene encodes CDR1 MRHNA and CDR2 SNTAGT. The CDR3 runs 15 residues. The CDR3 protein is CASSDSSRHTGELFF.

J is TRBJ2-1 and V is TRBV7-3; TCRdb outputs TRBD1, but without DNA this stays unchecked. The CDR3 has 15 amino acids. Germline assignment: CDR1 SGHTA and CDR2 FQGTGA. This chain's CDR3 is CASSPWGGTYNEQFF.

This chain connects TRBV20-1 to TRBJ2-7; absent DNA, TCRdb's TRBD2 call cannot be checked. Germline V gives CDR1 DFQATT, CDR2 SNEGSKA (reference sequence). This CDR3 is 16 amino acids long. The CDR3 is CSAPKSLADNPYEQYF.

The chain couples TRBV3-1 to TRBJ2-1; TCRdb gives TRBD1 as the D gene, but with no DNA this cannot be confirmed. CDR3 length: 17 amino acids. CDR1 LGHDT and CDR2 YNNKEL come from the germline V gene (reference sequence). This CDR3 is CASSQEPGGGLENEQFF.

The rearrangement joins TRBV19 to TRBJ2-7. Germline V gives CDR1 LNHDA, CDR2 SQIVND (reference sequence). The CDR3 is 13 amino acids. The CDR3 here is CASSPGGPDEQYF. The variable domain in full, completed from reference TRBV19 and TRBJ2-7, reads DGGITQSPKYLFRKEGQNVTLSCEQNLNHDAMYWYRQDPGQGLRLIYYSQIVNDFQKGDIAEGYSVSREKKESFPLTVTSAQKNPTAFYLCASSPGGPDEQYFGPGTRLTVT.

The rearrangement uses TRBV29-1 and TRBJ1-6; TCRdb names TRBD1, which stays unverified in the absence of DNA. Looked up from germline, CDR1 is SQVTM and CDR2 is ANQGSEA. This CDR3 comprises 15 residues. The CDR3 sequence is CSVSEGPGGDSPLHF.

This chain links TRBV7-9 with TRBJ1-4; no DNA is available, so the TRBD1 call from TCRdb remains unchecked. The germline V gene encodes CDR1 SEHNR and CDR2 FQNEAQ (reference sequence). CDR3 length: 14 residues. Here the CDR3 reads CASSPRGLDEKLFF.

The chain carries TRBV6-4 and TRBJ2-5; TCRdb's assignment of TRBD1 cannot be checked, as there is no DNA. This CDR3 contains 15 residues. The V gene's germline CDR1 is MRHNA and CDR2 SNTAGT. The CDR3: CASSAGQGAQETQYF.

The chain joins TRBV29-1 to TRBJ2-5; without DNA, the TCRdb call of TRBD1 cannot be checked. The CDR3 runs 14 residues. Germline V gene data show CDR1 as SQVTM and CDR2 as ANQGSEA. CDR3 region: CSVETGGHQETQYF. Supplemented by reference TRBV29-1 and TRBJ2-5, the full variable domain reads SAVISQKPSRDICQRGTSLTIQCQVDSQVTMMFWYRQQPGQSLTLIATANQGSEATYESGFVIDKFPISRPNLTFSTLTVSNMSPEDSSIYLCSVETGGHQETQYFGPGTRLLVL.

This chain joins TRBV7-8 and TRBJ2-7; TCRdb's D call of TRBD1 is untestable without DNA. Germline V gene sequence: CDR1 SGHVS, CDR2 FQNEAQ. The CDR3 totals 15 residues. CDR3 region: CASSFLTGSSYEQYF.

The gene calls are TRBV6-6 and TRBJ2-6; TCRdb selects TRBD1, and the lack of DNA leaves this call unchecked. This CDR3 spans 18 amino acids. The germline CDR1 and CDR2 sequences are MNHNY and SVGAGI (reference sequence). CDR3 residues: CASSWRTGPVSGANVLTF.

This chain connects TRBV12-3 or TRBV12-4 to TRBJ2-3; TCRdb gives TRBD2 as the D gene, but with no DNA this cannot be confirmed. The CDR3 consists of 15 residues. The CDR3 loop reads CASSLQRASTDTQYF.

This chain joins TRBV7-8 and TRBJ2-1. The CDR3 loop spans 12 amino acids. Germline CDR1 SGHVS, CDR2 FQNEAQ. The CDR3 sequence: CASSRDPNEQFF.

The rearrangement uses TRBV2 and TRBJ2-2. Germline V lookup: CDR1 SNHLY, CDR2 FYNNEI. CDR3 length: 12 residues. This chain's CDR3 is CASSEEGGELFF.

This rearrangement joins TRBV27 to TRBJ2-2; absent DNA, TCRdb's TRBD1 call cannot be checked. Looked up from germline, CDR1 is MNHEY and CDR2 is SMNVEV (reference sequence). CDR3 length equals 16 residues. The CDR3 region is CASSLGTGWPTGELFF.

The chain is built from TRBV29-1 and TRBJ1-2. This CDR3 is 13 amino acids long. Germline V lookup: CDR1 SQVTM, CDR2 ANQGSEA. CDR3 region: CSVEEKDTSGYTF.

V and J are TRBV12-5 and TRBJ1-1. There are 12 residues in the CDR3. Looked up from germline, CDR1 is LGHNT and CDR2 is FRNRAP. The CDR3 spells CASGLHYTEAFF.

The J gene is TRBJ2-1, the V gene TRBV20-1. The CDR3 totals 14 residues. CDR1 and CDR2 (germline): DFQATT, SNEGSKA (reference sequence). CDR3 protein: CSASDSSSYNEQFF.

This CDR3 reads CASKIAGGYNEQFF. The chain couples TRBV2 to TRBJ2-1; TCRdb gives TRBD2 as the D gene, but with no DNA this cannot be confirmed. CDR1 is SNHLY, CDR2 FYNNEI, per germline. The length of the CDR3 is 14 residues.

The CDR3 protein is CASSADGNSPLHF. The chain is built from TRBV7-9 and TRBJ1-6. Germline CDR1 is SEHNR and CDR2 is FQNEAQ (reference sequence). CDR3 length equals 13 residues.

The chain recombines TRBV6-1 with TRBJ2-7. Germline CDR1 reads MNHNS; CDR2 reads SASEGT. The CDR3 totals 11 residues. CDR3 residues: CASMKQPEQYF.

This sequence joins TRBV6-5 and TRBJ2-1; without DNA, the TCRdb call of TRBD2 cannot be checked. Germline V gene lookup returns CDR1 MNHEY and CDR2 SVGAGI. The CDR3 has 17 amino acids. The CDR3 spells CASSSRDFATPYNEQFF.

This CDR3 is CATSRASDGKTGELFF. V usage is TRBV15 and J usage is TRBJ2-2. The CDR3 loop spans 16 amino acids. In germline, CDR1 is LNHNV, CDR2 YYDKDF (reference sequence).

The CDR3 loop is CASSEDSSGANVLTF. The chain is built from TRBV6-1 and TRBJ2-6. The CDR3 runs to 15 residues. Germline loops: CDR1 MNHNS, CDR2 SASEGT.

The V gene is TRBV6-5, the J gene TRBJ2-6. The CDR3 sequence is 13 residues long. Germline V gives CDR1 MNHEY, CDR2 SVGAGI. CDR3 sequence reads: CASSVFGANVLTF.

The chain combines TRBV5-1 with TRBJ1-1; TCRdb gives TRBD1 as the D gene, but with no DNA this cannot be confirmed. The CDR3 consists of 14 residues. Germline lookup yields CDR1 SGHRS and CDR2 YFSETQ. CDR3: CASSGGTPNTEAFF.

The chain couples TRBV4-2 to TRBJ1-3; lacking DNA, the TRBD1 call made by TCRdb goes unchecked. CDR1 is LGHNA, CDR2 YNFKEQ, per germline. The CDR3 is made up of 16 amino acids. The CDR3 reads CASSQPDRVTGNTIYF.

The chain is built from TRBV29-1 and TRBJ1-2; TCRdb picks TRBD1, but there is no DNA to check that call. CDR3 size: 11 residues. Per germline, CDR1 SQVTM and CDR2 ANQGSEA. CDR3 sequence reads: CSVVVGGGYTF.